This record looks at one T cell receptor (beta chain) sequence and its context. Antigen unknown. The sample is drawn from a study of T-cell memory formation after mild COVID-19. Germline-derived CDR1 and CDR2 are SEHNR and FQNEAQ (reference sequence). The CDR3 runs 16 residues. V was pared by 5 bases and J by 9 bases, with 23 bases between. From 5'RACE with constant-segment primers came TCR alpha and TCR beta cDNA libraries that carried sample barcodes and UMIs. TCRdb used MiXCR to reprocess the 5' RACE reads, holding one entry per CDR3 protein. The sample records some 190,000 distinct CDR3 sequences, approximately 16% being singletons. Points from the study as a whole: Confirmation was lacking for SARS-CoV-2 specificity of second-wave clones that peaked on day 37. The CD4+ clones that contracted clustered mainly within CM and EM, and the CD8+ clones concentrated in EMRA.

Sequenced input: PBMCs or a T cell subset sorted from them (not recorded which). The chain uses TRBV7-9 and TRBJ2-1; maybe TRBD2 (5 bases). The receptor comes from an adult woman who had mild COVID-19 (a few samples of this study predate the infection). Cell type and time point are not known. Written as DNA, the CDR3 is TGTGCCAGCAGCCCTAAGGAGAGGGAGCTGTCCAGTGAGCAGTTCTTC. This codes for CASSPKERELSSEQFF.